This T cell receptor beta chain was sequenced for a study of early T cells in non-severe SARS-CoV-2 infection. The CDR3 length is 18 residues. The trim removed 0 bases at V and 2 bases at J, leaving 10 bases unmatched. Germline V gives CDR1 LGHNA, CDR2 YNFKEQ. This clonotype was detected ten times or more. Each single cDNA molecule received a unique molecular identifier. TCRdb re-derived calls from the 5' RACE reads in MiXCR, one entry per CDR3 protein. The repertoire holds 97,000 or so distinct CDR3 sequences, with roughly 9.6% as singletons. The clonotype originates from an adult who was a healthcare worker with PCR-confirmed SARS-CoV-2 infection or an uninfected control (not recorded which). V and J are TRBV4-2 and TRBJ2-3; 8 bases are a match to TRBD2. The sample here was whole blood, taken at baseline. The CDR3 region has the DNA TGTGCCAGCAGCCAAGATTCGGAACTAGCGGTCTTCACAGATACGCAGTATTTT. It translates to CASSQDSELAVFTDTQYF.